This is a list of T cell receptor beta chains from one sample in a study of blood T cell repertoires in COVID-19. The assay was immunoSEQ multiplex PCR, and TCRdb's table has in-frame clones only and misses some. The sample shows about 180,000 clones, 70% to 80% of them seen only once. The sequencing sample was made of PBMCs or T cells enriched from blood (not recorded which). The origin of the receptors is a man in his sixties who had been exposed to COVID-19. The CDR3 runs from the conserved cysteine through the conserved F or W. The D gene is left open where the match is weak. Clone size, where shown, is once, few, many, or a class for clones that have expanded.

- - TRBJ2-2 TRBV10-2 CASSESGGGTGELFF TGCGCCAGCAGTGAGTCGGGCGGCGGGACCGGGGAGCTGTTTTTT
- few TRBJ2-3 TRBV19 CASTPGSTTTDTQYF TGTGCCAGTACCCCTGGCTCAACCACCACAGATACGCAGTATTTT
TRBD2 - TRBJ2-1 TRBV7-8 CASSEASGSSDEQFF TGTGCCAGCAGCGAAGCTAGCGGGAGCTCCGATGAGCAGTTCTTC
TRBD1 - TRBJ2-7 TRBV9 CASSPGQGAYEQYF TGTGCCAGCAGCCCCGGACAGGGGGCCTACGAGCAGTACTTC
TRBD2 - TRBJ2-1 TRBV28 CASSLEGLAGFSYNEQFF TGTGCCAGCAGTTTAGAGGGACTAGCGGGATTTTCCTACAATGAGCAGTTCTTC
- once TRBJ2-1 TRBV27 CASRPLAHSYNEQFF TGTGCCAGCAGACCTCTAGCGCACTCCTACAATGAGCAGTTCTTC
TRBD2 - TRBJ2-7 TRBV4-3 CASSSGTGGRDEQYF TGCGCCAGCAGCTCCGGGACGGGGGGTAGAGACGAGCAGTACTTC
TRBD2 - TRBJ2-7 TRBV6-6 CASSPRGTSGKYEQYF TGTGCCAGCAGTCCTCGCGGGACTAGCGGGAAATACGAGCAGTACTTC
- - TRBJ1-1 TRBV6-5 CASSYEARREAFF TGTGCCAGCAGTTACGAGGCGCGGAGGGAAGCTTTCTTT
- once TRBJ2-7 TRBV10-3 CAISEVGDGSEQYF TGTGCCATCAGTGAAGTGGGAGATGGTTCGGAGCAGTACTTC
TRBD1 - TRBJ1-1 TRBV5-1 CATSRTGENTEAFF TGCGCCACCTCGAGAACAGGGGAGAACACTGAAGCTTTCTTT
- - TRBJ1-5 TRBV18 CASSDTINQPQHF TGTGCCAGCTCAGACACGATCAATCAGCCCCAGCATTTT
TRBD2 - TRBJ2-7 TRBV30 CAWTGGLAAYEQYF TGTGCCTGGACCGGGGGACTAGCGGCCTACGAGCAGTACTTC
TRBD2 - TRBJ2-5 TRBV11-2 CASSLYTSGGETQYF TGTGCCAGCAGCTTATATACTAGCGGGGGTGAGACCCAGTACTTC
TRBD1 few TRBJ2-1 TRBV5-5 CASSLGSDRRDEQFF TGTGCCAGCAGCTTGGGGTCGGACAGGCGCGATGAGCAGTTCTTC
TRBD1 - TRBJ2-1 TRBV30 CAWSSPGTDYNEQFF TGTGCCTGGAGTTCCCCCGGGACAGACTACAATGAGCAGTTCTTC
TRBD1 - TRBJ1-6 TRBV28 CASSPYRGPRGDSPLHF TGTGCCAGCAGTCCCTACAGGGGACCTAGGGGAGATTCACCCCTCCACTTT
TRBD1 - TRBJ2-3 TRBV24-1 CATSDFSGQGSTDTQYF TGTGCCACCAGTGACTTCTCAGGACAGGGGAGCACAGATACGCAGTATTTT
- - TRBJ2-2 TRBV11-3 CASSLDRQLNTGELFF TGTGCCAGCAGCTTAGATCGCCAACTTAACACCGGGGAGCTGTTTTTT
TRBD2 once TRBJ2-7 TRBV2 CATNSGRAANEQYF TGTGCCACCAATAGCGGGAGGGCCGCGAACGAGCAGTACTTC
- - TRBJ2-7 TRBV18 CASSPRGGSSYEQYF TGTGCCAGCTCACCACGCGGAGGCAGCTCCTACGAGCAGTACTTC
- - TRBJ2-5 TRBV6-5 CASRGGRGRETQYF TGTGCCAGCAGGGGGGGGCGGGGCCGAGAGACCCAGTACTTC
TRBD1 few TRBJ1-2 TRBV7-2 CASSFPGGSGYGYTF TGTGCCAGCAGCTTCCCAGGGGGCTCAGGTTATGGCTACACCTTC
TRBD1 - TRBJ1-1 TRBV4-2 CASSRDRNTEAFF TGTGCCAGCAGCCGGGACAGGAACACTGAAGCTTTCTTT
TRBD2 - TRBJ2-7 TRBV3-1/TRBV3-2 CASSQAPAGGPGEQYF TGTGCCAGCAGCCAAGCCCCAGCGGGAGGGCCAGGAGAGCAGTACTTC
- - TRBJ1-1 TRBV7-2 CASSLDGRGSNTEAFF TGTGCCAGCAGCTTAGATGGCAGGGGATCAAACACTGAAGCTTTCTTT
- - TRBJ2-2 TRBV11-3 CASSLVTVNTGELFF TGTGCCAGCAGCTTGGTGACAGTGAACACCGGGGAGCTGTTTTTT
TRBD1 - TRBJ1-2 TRBV19 CASSNNQGAYYGYTF TGTGCCAGTAGTAACAACCAGGGGGCATACTATGGCTACACCTTC
TRBD2 - TRBJ2-5 TRBV11-2 CASSLGSSGSRETQYF TGTGCCAGCAGCTTAGGGTCTAGCGGGAGTAGAGAGACCCAGTACTTC
TRBD2 - TRBJ2-1 TRBV5-1 CASSLEGLAYNEQFF TGCGCCAGCAGCTTGGAGGGACTAGCATACAATGAGCAGTTCTTC
- - TRBJ1-2 TRBV20-1 CSASESGALYTF TGCAGTGCTAGTGAGTCAGGGGCCCTCTACACCTTC
- - TRBJ1-1 TRBV11-3 CASSLAGGRTEAFF TGTGCCAGCAGCTTAGCGGGAGGGCGAACTGAAGCTTTCTTT
TRBD1 - TRBJ1-1 TRBV7-3 CASSAGQGASNTEAFF TGTGCCAGCAGCGCCGGACAGGGGGCCTCGAACACTGAAGCTTTCTTT
- - TRBJ2-1 TRBV19 CASSIVQGEYNEQFF TGTGCCAGTAGTATAGTACAGGGCGAGTACAATGAGCAGTTCTTC
TRBD1 - TRBJ1-2 TRBV9 CASSPRTGAGYTF TGTGCCAGCAGCCCCAGGACAGGTGCTGGCTACACCTTC
- once TRBJ2-3 TRBV6-5 CASRDTGTDTQYF TGTGCCAGTAGGGACACCGGCACAGATACGCAGTATTTT
TRBD1 - TRBJ1-1 TRBV18 CASSPLPQGVNTEAFF TGTGCCAGCTCACCACTCCCCCAGGGGGTTAACACTGAAGCTTTCTTT
TRBD1 - TRBJ1-4 TRBV7-9 CASSVTGTNEKLFF TGTGCCAGCAGTGTGACAGGGACTAATGAAAAACTGTTTTTT
TRBD1 - TRBJ1-4 TRBV5-1 CASSAGQAANEKLFF TGCGCCAGCAGCGCTGGACAGGCTGCTAATGAAAAACTGTTTTTT
TRBD2 - TRBJ2-2 TRBV30 CAATSGRLRERELFF TGTGCCGCAACTAGCGGGAGGCTCCGTGAGAGGGAGCTGTTTTTT
TRBD1 - TRBJ1-2 TRBV30 CAWCNPGQGDYGYTF TGTGCCTGGTGCAACCCGGGACAGGGGGACTATGGCTACACCTTC
- - TRBJ1-1 TRBV5-4 CASSLDGDPRGTEAFF TGTGCCAGCAGCTTGGATGGGGACCCGCGGGGCACTGAAGCTTTCTTT
- - TRBJ2-2 TRBV11-3 CASSLVSGNTGELFF TGTGCCAGCAGCTTAGTTAGCGGGAACACCGGGGAGCTGTTTTTT
TRBD2 - TRBJ2-3 TRBV19 CASSPRSGRAGRTDTQYF TGTGCCAGTAGTCCCCGGAGCGGGAGGGCCGGTCGCACAGATACGCAGTATTTT
- - TRBJ1-1 TRBV4-3 CASSQSRINTEAFF TGCGCCAGCAGCCAAAGCAGGATAAACACTGAAGCTTTCTTT
TRBD2 - TRBJ2-7 TRBV5-1 CASSQGPGLAGGNSYEQYF TGCGCCAGCAGCCAAGGACCGGGACTAGCGGGAGGTAACTCCTACGAGCAGTACTTC
- - TRBJ1-4 TRBV11-2 CASSDSRGNEKLFF TGTGCCAGCAGCGATTCAAGGGGTAATGAAAAACTGTTTTTT
TRBD2 - TRBJ2-1 TRBV6-1 CASSEKREVSYNEQFF TGTGCCAGCAGTGAAAAGCGGGAGGTCTCCTACAATGAGCAGTTCTTC
- once TRBJ1-6 TRBV6-4 CASSAKQGSLHF TGTGCCAGCAGTGCCAAACAGGGATCCCTCCACTTT
- - TRBJ2-6 TRBV27 CASSFERRSGANVLTF TGTGCCAGCAGTTTCGAACGGAGATCTGGGGCCAACGTCCTGACTTTC
- - TRBJ1-5 TRBV5-6 CASSRGEGDQPQHF TGTGCCAGCAGCCGGGGGGAAGGAGATCAGCCCCAGCATTTT
TRBD1 - TRBJ1-2 TRBV28 CASSLSGQGGNYGYTF TGTGCCAGCAGTTTATCTGGTCAGGGGGGCAACTATGGCTACACCTTC